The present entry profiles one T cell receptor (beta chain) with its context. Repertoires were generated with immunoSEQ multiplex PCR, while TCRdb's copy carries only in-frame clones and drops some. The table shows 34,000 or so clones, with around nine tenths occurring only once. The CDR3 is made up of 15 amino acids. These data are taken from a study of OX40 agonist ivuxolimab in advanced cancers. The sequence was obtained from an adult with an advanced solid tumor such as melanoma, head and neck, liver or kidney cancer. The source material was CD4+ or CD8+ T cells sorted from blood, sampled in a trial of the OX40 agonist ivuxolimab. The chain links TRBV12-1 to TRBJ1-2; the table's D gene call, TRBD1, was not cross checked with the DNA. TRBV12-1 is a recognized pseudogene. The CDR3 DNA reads TGTGCCAGCAGCTCGTACAGGGAAGGTAAATATGGCTACACCTTC. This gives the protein CASSSYREGKYGYTF.